This T cell receptor beta chain emerged from a study of T cell changes during pregnancy in multiple sclerosis. Assay: immunoSEQ multiplex PCR; the TCRdb copy retains only in-frame clones and omits some. The sample lists tens of thousands of clones; 92% were seen once. Looked up from germline, CDR1 is LNHDA and CDR2 is SQIVND (reference sequence). The CDR3 length is 15 residues. The junction had 9 bases not matched to a gene; V was cut back by 7 bases and J by 5 bases. The chain combines TRBV19 with TRBJ1-4, with 8 positions matching TRBD1. The starting material was peripheral blood, obtained in the first trimester of pregnancy. This sequence originates from a female donor with multiple sclerosis, enrolled in a pregnancy study. This chain's CDR3 is CASTIRRQGNEKLFF. The CDR3 coding sequence is TGTGCCAGTACCATCCGTCGACAGGGGAATGAAAAACTGTTTTTT. Full variable domain (outside the CDR3, taken from reference TRBV19 and TRBJ1-4): DGGITQSPKYLFRKEGQNVTLSCEQNLNHDAMYWYRQDPGQGLRLIYYSQIVNDFQKGDIAEGYSVSREKKESFPLTVTSAQKNPTAFYLCASTIRRQGNEKLFFGSGTQLSVL.